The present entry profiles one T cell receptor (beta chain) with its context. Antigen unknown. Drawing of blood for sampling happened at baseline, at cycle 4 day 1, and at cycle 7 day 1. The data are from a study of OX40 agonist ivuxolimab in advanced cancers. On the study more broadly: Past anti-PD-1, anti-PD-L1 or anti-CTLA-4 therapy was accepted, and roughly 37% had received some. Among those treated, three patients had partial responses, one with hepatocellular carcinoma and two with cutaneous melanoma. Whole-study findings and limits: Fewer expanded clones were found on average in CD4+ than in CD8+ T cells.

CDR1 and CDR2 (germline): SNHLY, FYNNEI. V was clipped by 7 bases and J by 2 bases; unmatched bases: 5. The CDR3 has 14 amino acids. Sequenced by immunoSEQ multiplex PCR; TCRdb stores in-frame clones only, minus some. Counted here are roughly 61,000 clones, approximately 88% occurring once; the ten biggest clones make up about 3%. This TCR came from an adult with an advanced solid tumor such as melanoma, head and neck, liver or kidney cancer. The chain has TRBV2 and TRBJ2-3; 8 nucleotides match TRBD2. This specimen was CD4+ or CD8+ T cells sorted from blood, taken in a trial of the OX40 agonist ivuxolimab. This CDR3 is CASTIAGFTDTQYF. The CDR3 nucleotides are TGTGCCAGCACTATAGCGGGATTCACAGATACGCAGTATTTT.